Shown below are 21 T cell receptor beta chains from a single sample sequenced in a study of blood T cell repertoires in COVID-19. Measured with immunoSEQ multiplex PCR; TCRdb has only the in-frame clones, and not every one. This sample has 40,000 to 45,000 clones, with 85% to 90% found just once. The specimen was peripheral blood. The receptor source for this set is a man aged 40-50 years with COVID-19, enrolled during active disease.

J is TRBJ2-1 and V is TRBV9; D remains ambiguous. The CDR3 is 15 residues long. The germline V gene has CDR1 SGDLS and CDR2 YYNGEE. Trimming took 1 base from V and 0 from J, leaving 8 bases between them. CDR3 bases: TGTGCCAGCAGCGTATCCCCGAGCTCCTACAATGAGCAGTTCTTC. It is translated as CASSVSPSSYNEQFF.

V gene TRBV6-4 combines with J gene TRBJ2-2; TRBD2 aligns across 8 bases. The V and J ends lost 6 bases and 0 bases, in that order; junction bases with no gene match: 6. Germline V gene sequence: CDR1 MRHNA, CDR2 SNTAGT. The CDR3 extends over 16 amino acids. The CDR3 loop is CASSARGDSNTGELFF. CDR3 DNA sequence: TGTGCCAGCAGCGCGCGGGGGGACTCGAACACCGGGGAGCTGTTTTTT.

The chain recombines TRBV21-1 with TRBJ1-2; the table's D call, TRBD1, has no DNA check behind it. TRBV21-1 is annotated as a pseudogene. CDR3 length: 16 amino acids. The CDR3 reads CASSPWDRPHGYGYTF. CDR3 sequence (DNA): TGTGCCAGCAGCCCATGGGACAGGCCCCACGGCTATGGCTACACCTTC.

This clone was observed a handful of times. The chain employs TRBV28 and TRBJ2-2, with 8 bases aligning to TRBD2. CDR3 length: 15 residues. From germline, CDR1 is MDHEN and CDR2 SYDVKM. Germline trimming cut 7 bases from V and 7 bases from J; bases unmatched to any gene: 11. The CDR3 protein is CASTPAAGAGGELFF. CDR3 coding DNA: TGTGCCAGCACCCCGGCAGCGGGGGCAGGCGGGGAGCTGTTTTTT.

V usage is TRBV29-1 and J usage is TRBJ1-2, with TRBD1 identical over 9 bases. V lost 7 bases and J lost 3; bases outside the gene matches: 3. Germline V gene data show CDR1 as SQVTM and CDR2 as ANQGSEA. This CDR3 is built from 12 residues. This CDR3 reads CSARDRDYGYTF. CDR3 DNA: TGCAGCGCCCGGGACAGGGACTATGGCTACACCTTC. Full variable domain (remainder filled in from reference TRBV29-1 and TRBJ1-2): SAVISQKPSRDICQRGTSLTIQCQVDSQVTMMFWYRQQPGQSLTLIATANQGSEATYESGFVIDKFPISRPNLTFSTLTVSNMSPEDSSIYLCSARDRDYGYTFGSGTRLTVV.

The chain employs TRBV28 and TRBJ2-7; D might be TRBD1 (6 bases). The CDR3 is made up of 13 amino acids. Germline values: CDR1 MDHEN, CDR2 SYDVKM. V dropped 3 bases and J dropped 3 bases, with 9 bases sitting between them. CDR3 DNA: TGTGCCAGCAGTTTGAACAGGGTCTACGAGCAGTACTTC. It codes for CASSLNRVYEQYF.

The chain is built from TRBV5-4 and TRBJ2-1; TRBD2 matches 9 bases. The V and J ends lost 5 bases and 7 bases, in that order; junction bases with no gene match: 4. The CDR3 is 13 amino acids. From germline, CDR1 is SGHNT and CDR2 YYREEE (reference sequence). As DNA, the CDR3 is TGTGCCAGCAGGACCCTAGCGGGGAATGAGCAGTTCTTC. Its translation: CASRTLAGNEQFF.

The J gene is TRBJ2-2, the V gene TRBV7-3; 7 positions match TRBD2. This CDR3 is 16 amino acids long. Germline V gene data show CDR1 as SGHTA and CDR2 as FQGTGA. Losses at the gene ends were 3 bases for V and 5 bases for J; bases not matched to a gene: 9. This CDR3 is CASSFSGSPTTGELFF. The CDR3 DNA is TGTGCCAGCAGCTTTAGCGGGTCCCCAACGACCGGGGAGCTGTTTTTT.

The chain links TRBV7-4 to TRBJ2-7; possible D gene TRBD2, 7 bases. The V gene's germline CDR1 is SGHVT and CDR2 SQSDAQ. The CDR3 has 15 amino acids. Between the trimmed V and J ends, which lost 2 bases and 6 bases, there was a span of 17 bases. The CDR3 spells CASSLSAVGGPEQYF. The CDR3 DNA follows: TGTGCCAGCAGCTTAAGTGCTGTGGGGGGGCCCGAGCAGTACTTC.

In DNA, the CDR3 is TGTGCCAGCAGCCGCACAGGGGCCGCTAGCGGGAGTCCGGCAGATACGCAGTATTTT. This sequence encodes CASSRTGAASGSPADTQYF. The chain combines TRBV4-2 with TRBJ2-3; 10 nucleotides align to TRBD2. With 4 bases clipped from V and 4 bases from J, the junction kept 17 bases outside the gene matches. The CDR3 spans 19 residues. Germline lookup yields CDR1 LGHNA and CDR2 YNFKEQ.

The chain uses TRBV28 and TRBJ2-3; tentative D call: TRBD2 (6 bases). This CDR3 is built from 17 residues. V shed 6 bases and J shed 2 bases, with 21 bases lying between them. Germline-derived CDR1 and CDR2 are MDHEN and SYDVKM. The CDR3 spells CASSPTTRILDTDTQYF. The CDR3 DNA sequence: TGTGCCAGCAGCCCCACGACTAGAATCTTGGACACAGATACGCAGTATTTT.

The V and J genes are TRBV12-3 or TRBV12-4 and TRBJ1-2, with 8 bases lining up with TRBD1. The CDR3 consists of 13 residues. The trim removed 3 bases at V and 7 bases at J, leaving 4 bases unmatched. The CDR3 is CASSFGQGGGYTF. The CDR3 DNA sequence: TGTGCCAGCAGTTTTGGACAGGGCGGTGGCTACACCTTC.

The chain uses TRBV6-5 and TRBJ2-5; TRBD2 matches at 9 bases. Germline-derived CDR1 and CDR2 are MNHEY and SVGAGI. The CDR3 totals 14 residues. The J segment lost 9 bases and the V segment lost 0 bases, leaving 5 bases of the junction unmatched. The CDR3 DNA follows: TGTGCCAGCAGTTACTCTGGCGGGGGGGCTCCCCAGTACTTC. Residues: CASSYSGGGAPQYF.

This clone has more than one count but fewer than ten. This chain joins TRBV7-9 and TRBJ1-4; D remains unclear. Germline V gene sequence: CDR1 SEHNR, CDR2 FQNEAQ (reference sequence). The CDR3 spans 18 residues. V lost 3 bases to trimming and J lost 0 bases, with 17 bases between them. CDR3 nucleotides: TGTGCCAGCAGCTTGTTTTATCCGGGGATGGCAACTAATGAAAAACTGTTTTTT. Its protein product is CASSLFYPGMATNEKLFF.

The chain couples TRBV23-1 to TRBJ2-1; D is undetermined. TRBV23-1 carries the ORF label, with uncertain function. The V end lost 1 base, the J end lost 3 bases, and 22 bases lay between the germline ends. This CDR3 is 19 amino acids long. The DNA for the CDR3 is TGCGCCAGCAGTCAATTCTTTAGGTGGAGAAGGTCCTACTACAATGAGCAGTTCTTC. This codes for CASSQFFRWRRSYYNEQFF.

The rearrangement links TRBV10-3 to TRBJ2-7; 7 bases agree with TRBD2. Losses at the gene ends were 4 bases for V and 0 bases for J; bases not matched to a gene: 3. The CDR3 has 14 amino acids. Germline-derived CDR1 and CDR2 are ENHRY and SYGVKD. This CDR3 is CAISAGTNSYEQYF. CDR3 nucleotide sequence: TGTGCCATCAGTGCCGGGACTAACTCCTACGAGCAGTACTTC.

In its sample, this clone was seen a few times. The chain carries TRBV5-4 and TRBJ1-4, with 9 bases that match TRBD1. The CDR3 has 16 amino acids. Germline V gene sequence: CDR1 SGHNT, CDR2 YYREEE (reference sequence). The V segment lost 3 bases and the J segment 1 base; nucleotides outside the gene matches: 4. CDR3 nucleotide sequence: TGTGCCAGCAGCTCAAGACAGGGGGGAACTAATGAAAAACTGTTTTTT. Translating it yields CASSSRQGGTNEKLFF.

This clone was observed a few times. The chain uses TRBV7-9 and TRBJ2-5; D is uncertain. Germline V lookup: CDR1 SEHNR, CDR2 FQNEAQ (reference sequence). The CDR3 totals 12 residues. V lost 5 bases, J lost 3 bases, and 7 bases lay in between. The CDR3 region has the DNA TGTGCCAGCAGCAATTTCAAAGAGACCCAGTACTTC. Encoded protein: CASSNFKETQYF.

DNA for the CDR3: TGCAGTGCTAGAATGGGGGCCGAGCAGTACTTC. This gives the protein CSARMGAEQYF. This chain links TRBV20-1 with TRBJ2-7; D possibly corresponds to TRBD1 (6 bases). Between the trimmed V and J ends, which lost 2 bases and 6 bases, there was a span of 8 bases. There are 11 residues in the CDR3. Germline CDR1 DFQATT, CDR2 SNEGSKA (reference sequence).

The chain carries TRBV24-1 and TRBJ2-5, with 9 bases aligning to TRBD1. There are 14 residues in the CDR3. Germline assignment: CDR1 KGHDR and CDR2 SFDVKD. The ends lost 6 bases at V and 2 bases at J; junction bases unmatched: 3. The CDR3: CATSLTGGQETQYF. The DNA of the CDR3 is TGTGCCACCAGTTTGACAGGGGGACAAGAGACCCAGTACTTC.

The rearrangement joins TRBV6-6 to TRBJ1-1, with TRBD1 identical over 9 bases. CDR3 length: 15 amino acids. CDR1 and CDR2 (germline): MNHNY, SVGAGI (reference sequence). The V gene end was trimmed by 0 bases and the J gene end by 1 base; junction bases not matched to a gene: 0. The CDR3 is CASSYSDRGNTEAFF. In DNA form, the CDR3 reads TGTGCCAGCAGTTACTCGGACAGGGGGAACACTGAAGCTTTCTTT.